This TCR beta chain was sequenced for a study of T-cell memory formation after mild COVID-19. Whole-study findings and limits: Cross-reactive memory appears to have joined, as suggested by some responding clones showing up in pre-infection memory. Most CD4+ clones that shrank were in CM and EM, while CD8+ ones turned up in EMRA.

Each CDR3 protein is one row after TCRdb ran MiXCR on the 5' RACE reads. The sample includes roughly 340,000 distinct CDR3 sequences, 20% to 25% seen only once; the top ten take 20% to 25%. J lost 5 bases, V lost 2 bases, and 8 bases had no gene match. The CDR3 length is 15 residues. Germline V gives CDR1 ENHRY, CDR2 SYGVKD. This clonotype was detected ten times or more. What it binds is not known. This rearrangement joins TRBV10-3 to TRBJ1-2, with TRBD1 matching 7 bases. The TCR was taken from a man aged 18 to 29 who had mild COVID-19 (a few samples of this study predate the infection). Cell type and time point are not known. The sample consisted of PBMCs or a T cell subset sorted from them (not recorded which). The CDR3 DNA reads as TGTGCCATCAGTGAGCCGGGGACAGACACTTATGGCTACACCTTC. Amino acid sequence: CAISEPGTDTYGYTF.